The rows below give T cell receptor beta chains drawn from one sample of a study of blood T cell repertoires in COVID-19. Method: immunoSEQ multiplex PCR; TCRdb's copy keeps in-frame clones and lacks some. The sample contains about 140,000 clones, about four fifths of which appear only once. What was sequenced was peripheral blood. The receptors derive from a human donor in a cohort sampled during active COVID-19. The CDR3 runs from the conserved cysteine through the conserved F or W. The D gene is left open where the match is weak. Not every row has a clone size; where given, it reads once, few, many or a size class.

d_gene: .
abundance: .
v_gene: TRBV7-2
j_gene: TRBJ2-3
CDR3aa: CASSANSGSTDTQYF
CDR3nt: TGTGCCAGCAGCGCAAATAGCGGAAGCACAGATACGCAGTATTTT

d_gene: TRBD2
abundance: once
v_gene: TRBV7-3
j_gene: TRBJ2-3
CDR3aa: CASSIQPSGRATDTQYF
CDR3nt: TGTGCCAGCAGCATACAGCCTAGCGGGAGGGCTACAGATACGCAGTATTTT

d_gene: TRBD1
abundance: .
v_gene: TRBV7-8
j_gene: TRBJ1-6
CDR3aa: CASSFRDQGAGSPLHF
CDR3nt: TGTGCCAGCAGCTTCCGGGACCAGGGGGCTGGTTCACCCCTCCACTTT

d_gene: .
abundance: .
v_gene: TRBV6-5
j_gene: TRBJ1-5
CDR3aa: CASRSGYSNQPQHF
CDR3nt: TGTGCCAGCAGGAGCGGATATAGCAATCAGCCCCAGCATTTT

d_gene: .
abundance: once
v_gene: TRBV9
j_gene: TRBJ1-4
CDR3aa: CASSVDQREKLFF
CDR3nt: TGTGCCAGCAGCGTAGATCAGAGGGAAAAACTGTTTTTT

d_gene: .
abundance: .
v_gene: TRBV29-1
j_gene: TRBJ1-5
CDR3aa: CSVGAGGNQPQHF
CDR3nt: TGCAGCGTGGGGGCAGGGGGCAATCAGCCCCAGCATTTT

d_gene: .
abundance: few
v_gene: TRBV13
j_gene: TRBJ1-4
CDR3aa: CASSLGGAGEKLFF
CDR3nt: TGTGCCAGCAGCTTAGGGGGGGCCGGTGAAAAACTGTTTTTT

d_gene: TRBD1
abundance: .
v_gene: TRBV5-1
j_gene: TRBJ2-5
CDR3aa: CASSLVDGTGRETQYF
CDR3nt: TGCGCCAGCAGCTTGGTCGATGGGACAGGGAGAGAGACCCAGTACTTC

d_gene: TRBD1
abundance: many
v_gene: TRBV9
j_gene: TRBJ1-5
CDR3aa: CASSQGAGTGSQPQHF
CDR3nt: TGTGCCAGCAGCCAAGGAGCAGGGACAGGGTCTCAGCCCCAGCATTTT

d_gene: .
abundance: .
v_gene: TRBV12-3/TRBV12-4
j_gene: TRBJ1-1
CDR3aa: CASSYSGEAFF
CDR3nt: TGTGCCAGCAGTTACTCGGGGGAAGCTTTCTTT

d_gene: TRBD1
abundance: .
v_gene: TRBV5-1
j_gene: TRBJ2-2
CDR3aa: CASSQGAGGTGELFF
CDR3nt: TGCGCCAGCAGCCAGGGGGCCGGGGGCACCGGGGAGCTGTTTTTT

d_gene: .
abundance: .
v_gene: TRBV7-2
j_gene: TRBJ2-1
CDR3aa: CASIHSSVDNEQFF
CDR3nt: TGTGCCAGCATCCACAGTAGTGTCGACAATGAGCAGTTCTTC

d_gene: TRBD1
abundance: .
v_gene: TRBV4-1
j_gene: TRBJ1-2
CDR3aa: CASSQLTGGSFGYTF
CDR3nt: TGCGCCAGCAGCCAATTAACAGGGGGCTCTTTCGGCTACACCTTC

d_gene: .
abundance: .
v_gene: TRBV3-1/TRBV3-2
j_gene: TRBJ1-5
CDR3aa: CASSQDSGNNQPQHF
CDR3nt: TGTGCCAGCAGCCAAGATAGCGGGAACAATCAGCCCCAGCATTTT

d_gene: .
abundance: .
v_gene: TRBV5-1
j_gene: TRBJ2-5
CDR3aa: CASSSGVEETQYF
CDR3nt: TGCGCCAGCAGCTCAGGGGTGGAAGAGACCCAGTACTTC

d_gene: .
abundance: .
v_gene: TRBV25-1
j_gene: TRBJ2-7
CDR3aa: CASSAHGAYEQYF
CDR3nt: TGTGCCAGCAGTGCACACGGAGCCTACGAGCAGTACTTC

d_gene: .
abundance: .
v_gene: TRBV6-5
j_gene: TRBJ2-1
CDR3aa: CASSKQGGEQFF
CDR3nt: TGTGCCAGCAGTAAACAGGGTGGTGAGCAGTTCTTC

d_gene: .
abundance: once
v_gene: TRBV6-5
j_gene: TRBJ1-6
CDR3aa: CASRWDYYNSPLHF
CDR3nt: TGTGCCAGCAGGTGGGACTACTATAATTCACCCCTCCACTTT

d_gene: TRBD2
abundance: .
v_gene: TRBV11-3
j_gene: TRBJ2-1
CDR3aa: CASSPRAGDPTNEQFF
CDR3nt: TGTGCCAGCAGCCCCCGGGCGGGAGACCCCACCAATGAGCAGTTCTTC

d_gene: .
abundance: .
v_gene: TRBV29-1
j_gene: TRBJ1-1
CDR3aa: CSVPGVTEAFF
CDR3nt: TGCAGCGTGCCAGGGGTGACTGAAGCTTTCTTT

d_gene: .
abundance: .
v_gene: TRBV6-5
j_gene: TRBJ1-1
CDR3aa: CASTVGHVTEAFF
CDR3nt: TGTGCCAGCACTGTGGGACACGTCACTGAAGCTTTCTTT

d_gene: TRBD2
abundance: .
v_gene: TRBV18
j_gene: TRBJ2-1
CDR3aa: CASSPPVAGVYNEQFF
CDR3nt: TGTGCCAGCTCACCACCGGTAGCGGGAGTGTACAATGAGCAGTTCTTC

d_gene: .
abundance: .
v_gene: TRBV6-5
j_gene: TRBJ2-1
CDR3aa: CASRAQGGPYNEQFF
CDR3nt: TGTGCCAGCAGGGCACAGGGGGGGCCCTACAATGAGCAGTTCTTC

d_gene: TRBD1
abundance: .
v_gene: TRBV19
j_gene: TRBJ2-5
CDR3aa: CASSMTGETQYF
CDR3nt: TGTGCCAGTAGTATGACAGGGGAGACCCAGTACTTC

d_gene: TRBD2
abundance: .
v_gene: TRBV30
j_gene: TRBJ2-3
CDR3aa: CACVAGGRTDTQYF
CDR3nt: TGTGCCTGCGTAGCGGGAGGGCGGACAGATACGCAGTATTTT

d_gene: TRBD1
abundance: .
v_gene: TRBV18
j_gene: TRBJ2-7
CDR3aa: CASSPDRVPIEQYF
CDR3nt: TGTGCCAGCTCACCTGACAGGGTACCAATCGAGCAGTACTTC

d_gene: TRBD1
abundance: .
v_gene: TRBV5-1
j_gene: TRBJ1-6
CDR3aa: CASSWTGQGVEDSPLHF
CDR3nt: TGCGCCAGCAGCTGGACGGGACAGGGGGTCGAGGATTCACCCCTCCACTTT

d_gene: .
abundance: .
v_gene: TRBV19
j_gene: TRBJ1-1
CDR3aa: CASSMDRQSAPLTEAFF
CDR3nt: TGTGCCAGTAGTATGGATAGACAGTCGGCCCCCCTGACTGAAGCTTTCTTT

d_gene: .
abundance: .
v_gene: TRBV11-1
j_gene: TRBJ2-2
CDR3aa: CASSLQGSGGELFF
CDR3nt: TGTGCCAGCAGCTTACAGGGTTCCGGCGGGGAGCTGTTTTTT

d_gene: .
abundance: once
v_gene: TRBV18
j_gene: TRBJ1-2
CDR3aa: CASSPLTGSNYGYTF
CDR3nt: TGTGCCAGCTCACCTCTGACAGGAAGTAACTATGGCTACACCTTC

d_gene: .
abundance: .
v_gene: TRBV5-1
j_gene: TRBJ1-2
CDR3aa: CASSLVGDPNYGYTF
CDR3nt: TGCGCCAGCAGCTTGGTTGGAGACCCCAACTATGGCTACACCTTC

d_gene: .
abundance: .
v_gene: TRBV24-1
j_gene: TRBJ1-3
CDR3aa: CATSDGQSSGNTIYF
CDR3nt: TGTGCCACCAGTGACGGACAGTCCTCTGGAAACACCATATATTTT

d_gene: TRBD2
abundance: few
v_gene: TRBV6-1
j_gene: TRBJ2-7
CDR3aa: CASSEDLAGGLSYEQYF
CDR3nt: TGTGCCAGCAGTGAAGATCTGGCGGGAGGTCTATCCTACGAGCAGTACTTC

d_gene: TRBD1
abundance: .
v_gene: TRBV7-6
j_gene: TRBJ2-2
CDR3aa: CASSLGGQGAGELFF
CDR3nt: TGTGCCAGCAGCCTAGGGGGACAGGGGGCCGGGGAGCTGTTTTTT

d_gene: TRBD1
abundance: .
v_gene: TRBV6-1
j_gene: TRBJ1-5
CDR3aa: CASSGGTGHSNQPQHF
CDR3nt: TGTGCCAGCAGTGGAGGGACAGGCCATAGCAATCAGCCCCAGCATTTT

d_gene: TRBD1
abundance: once
v_gene: TRBV7-8
j_gene: TRBJ2-1
CDR3aa: CASSLFRDRDQFF
CDR3nt: TGTGCCAGCAGCTTATTCCGGGACAGGGACCAGTTCTTC

d_gene: .
abundance: few
v_gene: TRBV28
j_gene: TRBJ2-2
CDR3aa: CASSSTGRTGELFF
CDR3nt: TGTGCCAGCAGTTCGACAGGGAGGACCGGGGAGCTGTTTTTT

d_gene: TRBD1
abundance: few
v_gene: TRBV6-5
j_gene: TRBJ2-7
CDR3aa: CASSYTGAYEQYF
CDR3nt: TGTGCCAGCAGTTACACAGGGGCCTACGAGCAGTACTTC

d_gene: TRBD1
abundance: .
v_gene: TRBV19
j_gene: TRBJ2-2
CDR3aa: CASSPRQGGTGELFF
CDR3nt: TGTGCCAGTAGTCCGAGACAGGGGGGGACCGGGGAGCTGTTTTTT

d_gene: TRBD2
abundance: .
v_gene: TRBV7-3
j_gene: TRBJ2-1
CDR3aa: CASSTHSGRADEQFF
CDR3nt: TGTGCCAGCAGCACCCATAGCGGGAGGGCGGATGAGCAGTTCTTC

d_gene: .
abundance: .
v_gene: TRBV29-1
j_gene: TRBJ2-2
CDR3aa: CSVASVNTGELFF
CDR3nt: TGCAGCGTTGCTAGCGTGAACACCGGGGAGCTGTTTTTT

d_gene: .
abundance: .
v_gene: TRBV3-1/TRBV3-2
j_gene: TRBJ1-2
CDR3aa: CASSQVSGDMGYTF
CDR3nt: TGTGCCAGCAGCCAAGTGTCAGGGGACATGGGCTACACCTTC

d_gene: .
abundance: .
v_gene: TRBV5-4
j_gene: TRBJ1-2
CDR3aa: CASSKVDRFYGYTF
CDR3nt: TGTGCCAGCAGCAAAGTAGACAGGTTCTATGGCTACACCTTC

d_gene: TRBD2
abundance: .
v_gene: TRBV20-1
j_gene: TRBJ2-7
CDR3aa: CSASLASGSHDEQYF
CDR3nt: TGCAGTGCTAGTTTGGCTAGCGGCTCTCACGACGAGCAGTACTTC

d_gene: .
abundance: .
v_gene: TRBV13
j_gene: TRBJ1-4
CDR3aa: CASSRYRVATNEKLFF
CDR3nt: TGTGCCAGCAGCCGCTACAGGGTTGCAACTAATGAAAAACTGTTTTTT

d_gene: TRBD2
abundance: .
v_gene: TRBV5-1
j_gene: TRBJ2-3
CDR3aa: CASSLAGLAGEPDTQYF
CDR3nt: TGCGCCAGCAGCTTGGCCGGACTAGCGGGAGAACCAGATACGCAGTATTTT

d_gene: TRBD1
abundance: .
v_gene: TRBV18
j_gene: TRBJ2-3
CDR3aa: CASSPLGQGSDTQYF
CDR3nt: TGTGCCAGCTCACCGTTGGGACAGGGCAGTGATACGCAGTATTTT

d_gene: .
abundance: .
v_gene: TRBV7-8
j_gene: TRBJ1-1
CDR3aa: CASSLGGGFTEAFF
CDR3nt: TGTGCCAGCAGCTTAGGGGGGGGGTTCACTGAAGCTTTCTTT

d_gene: TRBD1
abundance: .
v_gene: TRBV3-1/TRBV3-2
j_gene: TRBJ2-3
CDR3aa: CASSRTGQGLTDTQYF
CDR3nt: TGTGCCAGCAGCCGGACGGGACAGGGGCTCACAGATACGCAGTATTTT

d_gene: TRBD1
abundance: few
v_gene: TRBV24-1
j_gene: TRBJ2-7
CDR3aa: CATSATGTGLYEQYF
CDR3nt: TGTGCCACCAGTGCGACCGGGACAGGGCTCTACGAGCAGTACTTC

d_gene: .
abundance: .
v_gene: TRBV10-3
j_gene: TRBJ1-2
CDR3aa: CAISEAAVQGRKNGYTF
CDR3nt: TGTGCCATCAGTGAGGCAGCTGTCCAGGGGCGCAAGAATGGCTACACCTTC

d_gene: .
abundance: .
v_gene: TRBV7-8
j_gene: TRBJ2-2
CDR3aa: CASTAGPPIGLRTDTGELFF
CDR3nt: TGTGCCAGCACGGCCGGGCCGCCGATCGGACTTCGAACGGACACCGGGGAGCTGTTTTTT

d_gene: .
abundance: .
v_gene: TRBV7-2
j_gene: TRBJ2-7
CDR3aa: CASSLTRDEQYF
CDR3nt: TGTGCCAGCAGCTTAACCCGGGACGAGCAGTACTTC

d_gene: .
abundance: .
v_gene: TRBV7-3
j_gene: TRBJ2-1
CDR3aa: CASSLTGDTYNEQFF
CDR3nt: TGTGCCAGCAGCCTTACAGGTGATACCTACAATGAGCAGTTCTTC

d_gene: .
abundance: once
v_gene: TRBV25-1
j_gene: TRBJ2-7
CDR3aa: CASSGQHYSYEQYF
CDR3nt: TGTGCCAGCAGTGGACAGCACTACTCCTACGAGCAGTACTTC

d_gene: .
abundance: .
v_gene: TRBV24-1
j_gene: TRBJ1-5
CDR3aa: CATSDLQFGAGTGANQPQHF
CDR3nt: .

d_gene: .
abundance: .
v_gene: TRBV4-3
j_gene: TRBJ2-5
CDR3aa: CASSQGTAPSETQYF
CDR3nt: TGCGCCAGCAGCCAAGGGACAGCTCCTTCGGAGACCCAGTACTTC

d_gene: .
abundance: .
v_gene: TRBV5-1
j_gene: TRBJ2-1
CDR3aa: CASSPRVHFDNEQFF
CDR3nt: TGCGCCAGCAGCCCCAGGGTCCACTTCGACAATGAGCAGTTCTTC

d_gene: .
abundance: .
v_gene: TRBV19
j_gene: TRBJ2-2
CDR3aa: CASRAIGELFF
CDR3nt: TGTGCCAGCAGGGCAATCGGGGAGCTGTTTTTT

d_gene: .
abundance: once
v_gene: TRBV30
j_gene: TRBJ2-7
CDR3aa: CAWVRAYEQYF
CDR3nt: TGTGCCTGGGTGAGAGCCTACGAGCAGTACTTC